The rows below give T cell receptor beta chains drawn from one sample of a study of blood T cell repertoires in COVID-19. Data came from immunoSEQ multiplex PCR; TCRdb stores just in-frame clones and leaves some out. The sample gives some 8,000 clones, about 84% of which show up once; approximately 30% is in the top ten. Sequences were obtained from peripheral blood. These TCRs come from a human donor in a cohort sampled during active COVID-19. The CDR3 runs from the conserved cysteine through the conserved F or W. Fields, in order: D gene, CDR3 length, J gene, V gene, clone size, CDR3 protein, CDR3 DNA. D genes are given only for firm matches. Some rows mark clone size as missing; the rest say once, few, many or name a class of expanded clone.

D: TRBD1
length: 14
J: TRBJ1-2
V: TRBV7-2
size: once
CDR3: CASSINRGSYGYTF
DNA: TGTGCCAGCAGTATTAACAGGGGTAGCTATGGCTACACCTTC

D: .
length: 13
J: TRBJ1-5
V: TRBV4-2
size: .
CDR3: CASSRGGEQPQHF
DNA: TGTGCCAGCAGCCGGGGCGGAGAACAGCCCCAGCATTTT

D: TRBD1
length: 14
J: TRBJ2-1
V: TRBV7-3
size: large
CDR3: CASSSTGVHNEQFF
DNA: TGTGCCAGCAGCTCTACAGGGGTCCACAATGAGCAGTTCTTC

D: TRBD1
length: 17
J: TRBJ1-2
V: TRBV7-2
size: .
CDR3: CASSLSVPGQGMGGYTF
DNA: TGTGCCAGCAGCTTAAGCGTACCGGGACAGGGAATGGGTGGCTACACCTTC

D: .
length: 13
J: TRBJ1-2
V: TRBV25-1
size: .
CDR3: CASSGAGNYGYTF
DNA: TGTGCCAGCAGCGGGGCGGGAAACTATGGCTACACCTTC

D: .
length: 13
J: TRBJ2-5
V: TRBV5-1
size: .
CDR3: CASSLVPRETQYF
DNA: TGCGCCAGCAGCTTGGTTCCCAGAGAGACCCAGTACTTC

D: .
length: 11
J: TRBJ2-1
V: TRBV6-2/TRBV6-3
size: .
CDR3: CASSTYGEQFF
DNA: TGTGCCAGCAGCACGTACGGGGAGCAGTTCTTC

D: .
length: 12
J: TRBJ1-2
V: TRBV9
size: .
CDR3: CASSVESRGYTF
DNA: TGTGCCAGCAGCGTTGAGAGTAGAGGCTACACCTTC

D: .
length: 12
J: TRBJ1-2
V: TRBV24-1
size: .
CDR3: CATSVGQVGYTF
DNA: TGTGCCACCAGTGTGGGTCAGGTCGGCTACACCTTC

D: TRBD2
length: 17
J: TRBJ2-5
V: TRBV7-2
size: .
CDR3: CASSPGPRGGQGETQYF
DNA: TGTGCCAGCAGCCCCGGTCCGCGGGGGGGCCAGGGGGAGACCCAGTACTTC

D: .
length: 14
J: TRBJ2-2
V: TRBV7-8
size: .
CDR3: CASSLARSPGELFF
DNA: TGTGCCAGCAGCTTAGCCAGAAGTCCCGGGGAGCTGTTTTTT

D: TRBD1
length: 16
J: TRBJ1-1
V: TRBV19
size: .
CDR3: CASSTGQGGGGTEAFF
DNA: TGTGCCAGTAGTACGGGACAGGGGGGAGGTGGCACTGAAGCTTTCTTT

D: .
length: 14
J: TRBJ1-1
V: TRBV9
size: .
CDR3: CASSVAQKNTEAFF
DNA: TGTGCCAGCAGCGTAGCCCAAAAGAACACTGAAGCTTTCTTT

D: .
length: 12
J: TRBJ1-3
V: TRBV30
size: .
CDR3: CAWRLSGNTIYF
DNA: TGTGCCTGGAGGTTATCTGGAAACACCATATATTTT

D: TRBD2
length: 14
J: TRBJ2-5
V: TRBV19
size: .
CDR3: CASSTSGSTETQYF
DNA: TGTGCCAGTAGTACTAGCGGGAGTACCGAGACCCAGTACTTC

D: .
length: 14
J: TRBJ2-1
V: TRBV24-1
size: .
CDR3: CATSDFGSYNEQFF
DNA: TGTGCCACCAGTGATTTTGGGAGCTACAATGAGCAGTTCTTC

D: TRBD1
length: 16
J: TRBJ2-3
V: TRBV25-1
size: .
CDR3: CASSGLTGIVGDTQYF
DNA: TGTGCCAGCAGTGGCTTGACAGGGATAGTTGGAGATACGCAGTATTTT

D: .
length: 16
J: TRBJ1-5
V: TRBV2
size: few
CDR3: CASSEGTTYSNQPQHF
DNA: TGTGCCAGCAGTGAAGGGACAACTTATAGCAATCAGCCCCAGCATTTT

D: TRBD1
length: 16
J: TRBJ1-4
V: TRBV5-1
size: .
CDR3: CASSAGQGKANEKLFF
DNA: TGCGCCAGCAGCGCAGGACAGGGGAAGGCTAATGAAAAACTGTTTTTT

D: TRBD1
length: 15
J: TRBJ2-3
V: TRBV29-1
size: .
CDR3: CSVRYRDRGQDTQYF
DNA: TGCAGCGTCAGATACCGGGACAGGGGGCAAGATACGCAGTATTTT

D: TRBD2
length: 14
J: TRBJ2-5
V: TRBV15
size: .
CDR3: CATRETSGQETQYF
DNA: TGTGCCACCAGAGAGACTAGCGGCCAAGAGACCCAGTACTTC

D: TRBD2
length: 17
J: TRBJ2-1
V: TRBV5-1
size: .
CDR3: CASSLVSGRAGGNEQFF
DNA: TGCGCCAGCAGCTTGGTCAGCGGGAGGGCCGGGGGCAATGAGCAGTTCTTC

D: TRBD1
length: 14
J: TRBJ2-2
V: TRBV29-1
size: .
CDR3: CSVRTGGRSGELFF
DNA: TGCAGCGTCAGAACAGGGGGCCGGTCCGGGGAGCTGTTTTTT

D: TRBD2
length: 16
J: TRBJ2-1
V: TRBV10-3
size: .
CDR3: CAISELGLAGYNEQFF
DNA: TGTGCCATCAGTGAGTTGGGACTAGCGGGGTACAATGAGCAGTTCTTC

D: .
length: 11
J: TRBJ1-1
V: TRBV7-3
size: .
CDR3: CASSRGTEAFF
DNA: TGTGCCAGCAGCCGGGGCACTGAAGCTTTCTTT

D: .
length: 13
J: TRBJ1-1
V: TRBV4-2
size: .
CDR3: CASSQGGRTEAFF
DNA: TGTGCCAGCAGCCAAGGGGGGCGGACTGAAGCTTTCTTT

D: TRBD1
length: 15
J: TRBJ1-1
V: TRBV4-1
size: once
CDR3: CASSPDRVLNTEAFF
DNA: TGCGCCAGCAGCCCGGACAGGGTGCTGAACACTGAAGCTTTCTTT

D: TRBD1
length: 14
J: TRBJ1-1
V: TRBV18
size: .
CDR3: CASSPYRDRAEAFF
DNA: TGTGCCAGCTCACCATACCGGGACAGAGCTGAAGCTTTCTTT

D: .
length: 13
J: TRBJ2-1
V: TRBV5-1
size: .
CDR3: CATRGYSYNEQFF
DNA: TGCGCCACCCGGGGTTACTCCTACAATGAGCAGTTCTTC

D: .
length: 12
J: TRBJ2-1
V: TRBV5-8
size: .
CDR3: CASSLRTVKQFF
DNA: TGTGCCAGCAGCTTGCGTACAGTCAAGCAGTTCTTC

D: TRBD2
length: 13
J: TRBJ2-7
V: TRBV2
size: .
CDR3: CASSSGLAYEQYF
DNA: TGTGCCAGCAGTTCCGGACTAGCTTACGAGCAGTACTTC

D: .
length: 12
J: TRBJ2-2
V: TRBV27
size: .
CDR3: CASSLLTGELFF
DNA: TGTGCCAGCAGCCTTCTCACCGGGGAGCTGTTTTTT

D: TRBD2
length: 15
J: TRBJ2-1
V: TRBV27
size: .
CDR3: CASSLAGGPYNEQFF
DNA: TGTGCCAGCAGTTTAGCGGGAGGGCCCTACAATGAGCAGTTCTTC